Each of the 22 T cell receptor beta chains below was sequenced from the same sample in a study of T cell responses to AZD1222 COVID-19 vaccine. Generated by immunoSEQ multiplex PCR, the TCRdb table keeps only in-frame clones and is missing some. The profile shows 100,000 to 130,000 clones, more than 70% of them singletons. The sequencing used peripheral blood, collected on day 0 of AZD1222 vaccination. The receptors come from an adult in good health.

The chain is built from TRBV12-5 and TRBJ2-3; D is undetermined. The CDR3 spans 14 residues. Germline values: CDR1 LGHNT, CDR2 FRNRAP. The V and J ends lost 3 bases and 1 base respectively, with 8 bases between them. The CDR3 DNA follows: TGTGCTAGTGGTTTAGGTTGGGGCACAGATACGCAGTATTTT. The encoded protein is CASGLGWGTDTQYF.

The genes are TRBV28 and TRBJ1-1, with a possible D match to TRBD1 (6 bases). Germline values: CDR1 MDHEN, CDR2 SYDVKM. The CDR3 totals 15 residues. Trimming stripped 4 bases from V and 2 bases from J, with 14 bases between. Here the CDR3 reads CASSSTGNRNTEAFF. CDR3 nucleotide sequence: TGTGCCAGCAGTTCCACAGGGAACCGTAACACTGAAGCTTTCTTT.

This chain links TRBV4-3 with TRBJ2-3; a weak D match, TRBD2 (6 bases). Germline V gene sequence: CDR1 LGHNA, CDR2 YSLEER. The CDR3 contains 14 residues. Between the trimmed V and J ends, which lost 1 base and 6 bases, there was a span of 11 bases. CDR3 in amino acids: CASSQADRGDTQYF. CDR3 nucleotide sequence: TGCGCCAGCAGCCAAGCGGACCGGGGGGATACGCAGTATTTT.

This clone was observed a single time. The chain combines TRBV15 with TRBJ2-7; D is ambiguous. The V end lost 0 bases, the J end lost 1 base, and 7 bases lay between the germline ends. Germline CDR1 and CDR2: LNHNV and YYDKDF (reference sequence). The CDR3 runs to 14 residues. The CDR3 sequence: CATSRDLNSYEQYF. CDR3 nucleotides: TGTGCCACCAGCAGAGATCTGAATTCCTACGAGCAGTACTTC.

The CDR3 DNA sequence: TGTGCCAGCAGCTTGATGTTGACAGGGGTCTCCTACAATGAGCAGTTCTTC. It codes for CASSLMLTGVSYNEQFF. The chain uses TRBV5-6 and TRBJ2-1, with TRBD1 matching over 8 bases. This CDR3 comprises 17 residues. CDR1 is SGHDT, CDR2 YYEEEE, per germline. V lost 1 base to trimming and J lost 0 bases; unmatched junction nucleotides: 6.

The chain carries TRBV19 and TRBJ2-7; 9 nucleotides agree with TRBD2. CDR1 is LNHDA, CDR2 SQIVND, per germline (reference sequence). CDR3 size: 15 residues. Losses at the gene ends were 1 base for V and 2 bases for J; bases not matched to a gene: 3. The DNA for the CDR3 is TGTGCCAGTAGTATAGGTGCTAGCGGGACCTACGAGCAGTACTTC. Protein sequence: CASSIGASGTYEQYF.

The rearrangement links TRBV18 to TRBJ1-6; D is uncertain. Per the germline V gene, CDR1 is KGHSH and CDR2 is LQKENI. Trimming cost V 3 bases and J 0 bases, with 9 bases left between them. The CDR3 consists of 16 residues. The CDR3 DNA sequence: TGTGCCAGCTCACCCCCGGGCAGCTCCTATAATTCACCCCTCCACTTT. Amino acids: CASSPPGSSYNSPLHF.

V is TRBV5-6 and J is TRBJ2-7, with 11 positions matching TRBD1. CDR1 and CDR2 from the germline V gene are SGHDT and YYEEEE. J was trimmed by 0 bases and V by 4 bases; bases with no gene match: 3. The CDR3 is made up of 15 amino acids. The CDR3 DNA sequence: TGTGCCAGCAGCCCCGGGACAGGGGGCTCCTACGAGCAGTACTTC. Translation gives CASSPGTGGSYEQYF.

The chain employs TRBV28 and TRBJ2-1; D is possibly TRBD2 (6 bases). This CDR3 comprises 16 residues. V lost 3 bases to trimming and J lost 5 bases, with 17 bases between them. From germline, CDR1 is MDHEN and CDR2 SYDVKM. CDR3 amino acids: CASSFPAAGVDNEQFF. In DNA, the CDR3 is TGTGCCAGCAGTTTCCCCGCAGCGGGCGTTGACAATGAGCAGTTCTTC.

The chain links TRBV19 to TRBJ1-3, with D possibly matching TRBD1 (5 bases). Germline V CDR1 and CDR2: LNHDA, SQIVND (reference sequence). Trimming cost V 4 bases and J 2 bases, with 9 bases left between them. The CDR3 extends over 14 amino acids. The CDR3 region is CASSTVGAGNTIYF. The CDR3 nucleotides read TGTGCCAGTAGTACGGTAGGGGCTGGAAACACCATATATTTT.

CDR3 sequence: CASSPGPGFLANYGYTF. Written as DNA, the CDR3 is TGTGCCAGCAGTCCGGGGCCAGGATTTTTAGCTAACTATGGCTACACCTTC. The chain couples TRBV28 to TRBJ1-2; the D gene is possibly TRBD1 (5 bases). The V end lost 5 bases, the J end lost 0 bases, and 19 bases lay between the germline ends. Germline CDR1 reads MDHEN; CDR2 reads SYDVKM. The length of the CDR3 is 17 residues.

This clone was recorded a few times. CDR3 DNA sequence: TGCGCCAGCAACGGGGACGGAAACACCATATATTTT. This codes for CASNGDGNTIYF. The chain has TRBV5-1 and TRBJ1-3, with D possibly TRBD1 on 5 matching bases. Trimming removed 6 bases from V and 4 bases from J, with 8 bases in between. The germline gives CDR1 SGHRS, CDR2 YFSETQ. This CDR3 is 12 amino acids long.

CDR3 nucleotides: TGTGCCAGCAGCGGGACCGGCCGAAGCTCCTATAATTCACCCCTCCACTTT. Residues: CASSGTGRSSYNSPLHF. V is TRBV11-2 and J is TRBJ1-6, with D tentatively TRBD1 (5 bases). The CDR3 sequence is 17 residues long. The V end was cut by 5 bases, the J end by 0 bases, with 14 bases between. Germline-derived CDR1 and CDR2 are SGHAT and FQNNGV.

Only a few counts were recorded for this clone. The CDR3 loop reads CASSLQGLTEAFF. The CDR3, as DNA: TGTGCCAGCAGTTTACAGGGACTCACTGAAGCTTTCTTT. The gene calls are TRBV27 and TRBJ1-1; a weak D match, TRBD1 (5 bases). CDR1 and CDR2 from the germline V gene are MNHEY and SMNVEV (reference sequence). With 2 bases removed from V and 4 bases from J, the gap between germline ends came to 8 bases. The CDR3 covers 13 residues.

In the case of this clone: The same CDR3 can be traced to other DNA sequences in this sample. V usage is TRBV4-1 and J usage is TRBJ2-3; D unresolved. The V and J ends lost 1 base and 0 bases respectively, with 5 bases between them. CDR3 size: 14 residues. Germline values: CDR1 MGHRA, CDR2 YSYEKL. The CDR3 loop is CASSQVGSTDTQYF. The DNA of the CDR3 is TGCGCCAGCAGCCAAGTCGGTAGCACAGATACGCAGTATTTT.

This clone occurred a few times. This chain links TRBV6-2 or TRBV6-3 with TRBJ2-7, with 9 positions matching TRBD2. Germline CDR1 MNHEY, CDR2 SVGEGT. This CDR3 spans 16 amino acids. The trim removed 2 bases at V and 1 base at J, leaving 6 bases unmatched. DNA for the CDR3: TGTGCCAGCAGTTACGATAGCGGGAGCCATTCCTACGAGCAGTACTTC. Its protein product is CASSYDSGSHSYEQYF.

This clone appeared a few times. The rearrangement joins TRBV19 to TRBJ2-1; 8 bases align to TRBD2. Looked up from germline, CDR1 is LNHDA and CDR2 is SQIVND (reference sequence). The CDR3 covers 15 residues. Trimming took 5 bases from V and 4 from J; bases not matched to a gene: 7. The CDR3 loop is CASSRGAGVYNEQFF. CDR3 bases: TGTGCCAGTAGTCGGGGAGCGGGAGTATACAATGAGCAGTTCTTC.

The V gene is TRBV7-2, the J gene TRBJ1-5; a weak D match, TRBD1 (6 bases). CDR3 length: 14 amino acids. Germline V gives CDR1 SGHTA, CDR2 FQGNSA. V lost 1 base to trimming and J lost 9 bases, with 13 bases between them. The CDR3 here is CASSLGAGERPQHF. The CDR3 nucleotides are TGTGCCAGCAGCTTAGGGGCAGGGGAGCGGCCCCAGCATTTT.

The chain joins TRBV15 to TRBJ1-4; unclear D gene. V was cut by 1 base and J by 3 bases, with 0 bases left in between. The germline CDR1 and CDR2 sequences are LNHNV and YYDKDF (reference sequence). There are 12 residues in the CDR3. CDR3: CATSRANEKLFF. The CDR3 region has the DNA TGTGCCACCAGCAGAGCTAATGAAAAACTGTTTTTT.

This chain connects TRBV25-1 to TRBJ1-3; D unclear. This CDR3 spans 15 amino acids. Deletions cut 4 bases from V and 0 bases from J, with 10 bases between. Germline values: CDR1 MGHDK, CDR2 SYGVNS. CDR3 nucleotide sequence: TGTGCCAGCAGTGGAGGACCCAGCTCTGGAAACACCATATATTTT. This translates into CASSGGPSSGNTIYF.

This chain joins TRBV3-1 (or the pseudogene TRBV3-2) and TRBJ2-1; possibly TRBD1 for D (5 bases). Germline lookup yields CDR1 LGHDT and CDR2 YNNKEL (reference sequence). CDR3 size: 13 residues. V shed 0 bases and J shed 12 bases, with 12 bases lying between them. CDR3: CASSQEGRVGQFF. The CDR3 coding sequence is TGTGCCAGCAGCCAAGAGGGCAGGGTAGGGCAGTTCTTC.

The V and J genes are TRBV7-3 and TRBJ1-2; D remains unclear. Trimming shortened V by 1 base and J by 4 bases, and 4 bases separated the two germline ends. The CDR3 runs 12 residues. Per the germline V gene, CDR1 is SGHTA and CDR2 is FQGTGA. The CDR3 nucleotides read TGTGCCAGCAGCTTAAGCGGCTATGGCTACACCTTC. It specifies CASSLSGYGYTF. Based on the CDR3 plus reference TRBV7-3 and TRBJ1-2, the full variable domain is GAGVSQTPSNKVTEKGKYVELRCDPISGHTALYWYRQSLGQGPEFLIYFQGTGAADDSGLPNDRFFAVRPEGSVSTLKIQRTERGDSAVYLCASSLSGYGYTFGSGTRLTVV.